This T cell receptor (beta chain) originates from a study of shared clonotypes between healthy human individuals. Naive CD4+ cells were CD45RA-selected; the remaining cells were memory. Profiled with immunoSEQ multiplex PCR; TCRdb holds only in-frame clones, not every one. Of 2 million to 2.5 million clones in the sample, 80% to 95% are singletons; the top ten hold 0.3% to 0.4%. The source of this sequence is a man younger than 35 in good health. Some clones in this sample may be carry-over from other donors' samples. Material for sequencing was naive CD4+ T cells from PBMCs. Subset noted: CD45RA+ positively selected.

The CDR3 is CASSTNRQGAGELFF. The CDR3 DNA reads as TGTGCCAGCTCAACAAATCGGCAGGGGGCCGGGGAGCTGTTTTTT. V and J are TRBV18 and TRBJ2-2; 7 bases line up with TRBD1. The trim removed 5 bases at V and 6 bases at J, leaving 9 bases unmatched. This CDR3 contains 15 residues. Germline CDR1 KGHSH, CDR2 LQKENI.